These 5 T cell receptor beta chains share one sample of origin, sequenced in a study of T-cell memory formation after mild COVID-19. TCRdb reprocessed the 5' RACE reads via MiXCR and lists one record per CDR3 protein. The sample yields 110,000 or so distinct CDR3 sequences, 20% to 25% seen once. Sequences were obtained from PBMCs or a T cell subset sorted from them (not recorded which). These receptors originate from a man between 18 and 29 years old who had mild COVID-19 (a few samples of this study predate the infection). Cell type and time point are not known.

This clonotype was seen a handful of times. This chain connects TRBV5-1 to TRBJ1-1; 9 nucleotides agree with TRBD1. This CDR3 region has 16 residues. The germline V gene has CDR1 SGHRS and CDR2 YFSETQ. The trim removed 3 bases at V and 4 bases at J, leaving 10 bases unmatched. CDR3: CASSWDRERSGTEAFF. The DNA for the CDR3 is TGCGCCAGCAGCTGGGACAGGGAACGTTCTGGCACTGAAGCTTTCTTT.

The V call is TRBV7-6, the J call TRBJ2-7, with 8 bases identical to TRBD2. The germline gives CDR1 SGHVS, CDR2 FNYEAQ. Germline trimming cut 5 bases from V and 3 bases from J; bases unmatched to any gene: 12. This CDR3 contains 16 residues. Here the CDR3 DNA reads TGTGCCAGCAGCACTTTTAGCGGGGAAGAATACTACGAGCAGTACTTC. It translates to CASSTFSGEEYYEQYF.

V is TRBV7-9 and J is TRBJ2-2, with D tentatively TRBD2 (5 bases). V shed 1 base and J shed 4 bases, with 16 bases lying between them. The CDR3 spans 17 residues. Germline assignment: CDR1 SEHNR and CDR2 FQNEAQ (reference sequence). In DNA, the CDR3 is TGTGCCAGCAGCTTAGTGGTGGGAGTCTTAATCACCGGGGAGCTGTTTTTT. Its translation is CASSLVVGVLITGELFF.

The gene calls are TRBV20-1 and TRBJ2-3, with a possible D match to TRBD1 (6 bases). The CDR3 has 16 residues. The V gene's germline CDR1 is DFQATT and CDR2 SNEGSKA (reference sequence). Trimming cost V 3 bases and J 6 bases, with 22 bases left between them. The CDR3 DNA sequence: TGCAGTGCTAGTTCGAATTCATTGGGGGCCACGGATACGCAGTATTTT. It is translated as CSASSNSLGATDTQYF.

This clonotype was counted many times. The chain combines TRBV4-1 with TRBJ2-7; possibly TRBD1 for D (6 bases). The CDR3 is 14 residues long. Germline CDR1 reads MGHRA; CDR2 reads YSYEKL. V lost 0 bases to trimming and J lost 0 bases, with 6 bases between them. The CDR3 is CASSQEDSSYEQYF. CDR3 in DNA: TGCGCCAGCAGCCAAGAGGACAGCTCCTACGAGCAGTACTTC.